This entry describes one T cell receptor (beta chain). No antigen is known for it. The sample originates from a study of cytotoxic CD8 clonotypes in ibrutinib-treated CLL. Looking at the study overall: Partial responses numbered approximately 24 and complete responses 2; after a median around 70 months, roughly 14 stayed remitted and 12 progressed. General study findings and limits: Whereas clonality rose at ibrutinib response, it declined toward baseline at progression.

Trimming cost V 7 bases and J 3 bases, with 13 bases left between them. The CDR3 extends over 13 amino acids. Germline CDR1 MNHNS, CDR2 SASEGT. The planned depth of sequencing spanned 1 in 200,000 to 1 in 1 million T cells. The repertoire was sequenced with immunoSEQ multiplex PCR; TCRdb's copy has only in-frame clones and lacks some. The sample gives fewer than 100,000 clones, about 86% of which show up once; under 7% is in the top ten. The V call is TRBV6-1, the J call TRBJ2-7; no definite D call. The source material was PBMCs, sampled before ibrutinib treatment. The receptor's source is a human donor with chronic lymphocytic leukemia. The chain's CDR3 is CASTRSAFYEQYF. CDR3 DNA sequence: TGTGCCAGCACAAGGAGCGCTTTCTACGAGCAGTACTTC.